This T cell receptor beta chain comes out of a study of blood T cell repertoires in COVID-19. Study as a whole: The samples span acute and convalescent COVID-19 from the United States, Italy and Spain.

This CDR3 has 14 residues. The germline V gene has CDR1 SSHAT and CDR2 FNYEAQ (reference sequence). Authors' data handling: It was from reference gene primer amplification that nucleated cell counts were estimated. TCRdb's table, derived via immunoSEQ multiplex PCR, lists solely in-frame clones and lacks some. V, J and clone size derive from that table, while D and trimming were established from the DNA sequence. The data contain 200,000 to 300,000 clones, roughly nine tenths of them singletons. Note on this clone: The junction differs from germline at one of its ends, possibly a read error.

The sequence came from a man between 60 and 70 years old with acute or convalescent COVID-19. Sequenced material: peripheral blood. The V and J genes are TRBV7-7 and TRBJ1-2, with TRBD1 as a possible D gene (5 bases). The CDR3 sequence: CASSLTPGGDGYTF. The CDR3 DNA reads as TGTGCTAGCAGCTTAACCCCAGGAGGGGATGGCTACACCTTC.